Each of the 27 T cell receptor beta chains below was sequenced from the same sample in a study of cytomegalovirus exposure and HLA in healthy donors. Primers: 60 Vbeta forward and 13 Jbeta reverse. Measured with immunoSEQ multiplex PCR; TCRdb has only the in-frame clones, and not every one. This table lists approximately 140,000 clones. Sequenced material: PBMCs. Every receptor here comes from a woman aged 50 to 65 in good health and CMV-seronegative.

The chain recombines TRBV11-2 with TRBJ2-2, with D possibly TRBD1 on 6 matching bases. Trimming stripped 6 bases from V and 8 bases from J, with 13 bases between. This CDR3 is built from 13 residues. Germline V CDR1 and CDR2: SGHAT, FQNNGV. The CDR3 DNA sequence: TGTGCCAGCAGTTTACAGGGAACGGGGGAGCTGTTTTTT. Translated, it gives CASSLQGTGELFF.

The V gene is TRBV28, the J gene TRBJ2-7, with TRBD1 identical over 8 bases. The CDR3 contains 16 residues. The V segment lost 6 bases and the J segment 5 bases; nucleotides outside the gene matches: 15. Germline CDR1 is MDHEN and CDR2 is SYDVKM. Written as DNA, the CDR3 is TGTGCCAGCAGGAATCACCTGACAGGGGCGGTAAACGAGCAGTACTTC. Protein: CASRNHLTGAVNEQYF.

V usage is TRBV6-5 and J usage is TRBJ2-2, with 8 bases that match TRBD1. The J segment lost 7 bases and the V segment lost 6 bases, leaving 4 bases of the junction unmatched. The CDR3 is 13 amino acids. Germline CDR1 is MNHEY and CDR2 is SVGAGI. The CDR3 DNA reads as TGTGCCAGCAGACAGGGGGTGGTCGGGGAGCTGTTTTTT. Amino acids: CASRQGVVGELFF.

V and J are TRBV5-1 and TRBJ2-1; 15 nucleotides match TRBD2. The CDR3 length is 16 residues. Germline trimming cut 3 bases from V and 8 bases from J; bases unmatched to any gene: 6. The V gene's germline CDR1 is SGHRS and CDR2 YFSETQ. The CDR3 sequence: CASSSTGTSGRYEQFF. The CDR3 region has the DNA TGCGCCAGCAGCTCAACCGGGACTAGCGGGAGGTATGAGCAGTTCTTC.

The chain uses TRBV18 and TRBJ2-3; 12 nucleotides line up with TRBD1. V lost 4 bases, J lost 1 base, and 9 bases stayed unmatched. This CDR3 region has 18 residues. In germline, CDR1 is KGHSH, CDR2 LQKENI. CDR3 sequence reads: CASSRGGDRGRGTDTQYF. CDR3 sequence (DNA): TGTGCCAGCTCACGCGGCGGGGACAGGGGGCGCGGCACAGATACGCAGTATTTT.

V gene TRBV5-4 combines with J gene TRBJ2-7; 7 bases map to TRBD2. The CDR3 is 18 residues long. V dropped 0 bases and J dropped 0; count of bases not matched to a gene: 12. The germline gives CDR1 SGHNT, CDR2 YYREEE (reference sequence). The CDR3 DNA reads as TGTGCCAGCAGCTTGGGGGCAGGCGGGGGTTCTTTCTCCTACGAGCAGTACTTC. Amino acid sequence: CASSLGAGGGSFSYEQYF.

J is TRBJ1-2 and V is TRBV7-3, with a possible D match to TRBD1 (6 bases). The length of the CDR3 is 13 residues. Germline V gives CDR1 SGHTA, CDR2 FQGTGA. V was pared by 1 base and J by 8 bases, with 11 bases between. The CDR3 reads CASSLSRGNGYTF. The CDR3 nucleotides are TGTGCCAGCAGCTTAAGCAGGGGTAACGGCTACACCTTC.

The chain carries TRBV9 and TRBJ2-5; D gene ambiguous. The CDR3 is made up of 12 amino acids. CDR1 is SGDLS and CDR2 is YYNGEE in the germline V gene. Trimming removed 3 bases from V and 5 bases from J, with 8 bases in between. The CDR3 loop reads CASSGYTETQYF. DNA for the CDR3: TGTGCCAGCAGCGGGTACACGGAGACCCAGTACTTC.

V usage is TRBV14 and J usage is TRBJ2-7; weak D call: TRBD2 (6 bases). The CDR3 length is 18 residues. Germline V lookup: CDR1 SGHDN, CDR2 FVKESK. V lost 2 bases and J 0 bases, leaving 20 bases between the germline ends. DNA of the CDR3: TGTGCCAGCAGCCAATCCGGAGGGGCTCTTCGAAGCTCCTACGAGCAGTACTTC. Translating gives CASSQSGGALRSSYEQYF.

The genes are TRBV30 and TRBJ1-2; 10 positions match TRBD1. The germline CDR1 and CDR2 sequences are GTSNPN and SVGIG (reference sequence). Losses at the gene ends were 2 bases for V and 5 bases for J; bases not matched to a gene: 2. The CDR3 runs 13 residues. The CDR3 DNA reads TGTGCCTGGAGTAGGGGACAGGGGTATGGCTACACCTTC. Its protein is CAWSRGQGYGYTF.

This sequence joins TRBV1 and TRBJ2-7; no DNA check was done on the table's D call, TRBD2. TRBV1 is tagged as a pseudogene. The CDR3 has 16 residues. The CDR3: CTSSQVGLADTYEQYF. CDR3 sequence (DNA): TGCACCAGCAGCCAAGTAGGACTAGCGGACACCTACGAGCAGTACTTC.

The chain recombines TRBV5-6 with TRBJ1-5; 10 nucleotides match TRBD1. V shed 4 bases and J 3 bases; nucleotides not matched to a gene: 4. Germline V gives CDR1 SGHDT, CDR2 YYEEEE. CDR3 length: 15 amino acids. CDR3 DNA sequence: TGTGCCAGCAGCCGGGGACAGGGGATCAATCAGCCCCAGCATTTT. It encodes CASSRGQGINQPQHF. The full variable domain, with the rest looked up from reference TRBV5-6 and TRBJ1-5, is DAGVTQSPTHLIKTRGQQVTLRCSPKSGHDTVSWYQQALGQGPQFIFQYYEEEERQRGNFPDRFSGHQFPNYSSELNVNALLLGDSALYLCASSRGQGINQPQHFGDGTRLSIL.

CDR3 nucleotide sequence: TGTGCCAGCGGTAGCGGGGCCCGTAGGCAGTATTTT. This codes for CASGSGARRQYF. The J gene is TRBJ2-3, the V gene TRBV2, with 8 bases lining up with TRBD2. V was clipped by 8 bases and J by 11 bases; unmatched bases: 9. Per the germline V gene, CDR1 is SNHLY and CDR2 is FYNNEI. The CDR3 sequence is 12 residues long.

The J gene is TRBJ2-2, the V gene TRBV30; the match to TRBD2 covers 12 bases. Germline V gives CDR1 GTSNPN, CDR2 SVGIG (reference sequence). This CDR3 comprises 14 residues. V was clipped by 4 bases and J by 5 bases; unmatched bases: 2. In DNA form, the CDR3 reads TGTGCCTGGACTAGCGGGAGGGAAACCGGGGAGCTGTTTTTT. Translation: CAWTSGRETGELFF.

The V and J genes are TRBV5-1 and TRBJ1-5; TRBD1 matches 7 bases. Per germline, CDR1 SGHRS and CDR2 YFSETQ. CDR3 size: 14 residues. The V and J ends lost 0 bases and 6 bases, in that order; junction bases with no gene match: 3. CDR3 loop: CASSLEGAGQPQHF. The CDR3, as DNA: TGCGCCAGCAGCTTGGAGGGGGCAGGTCAGCCCCAGCATTTT.

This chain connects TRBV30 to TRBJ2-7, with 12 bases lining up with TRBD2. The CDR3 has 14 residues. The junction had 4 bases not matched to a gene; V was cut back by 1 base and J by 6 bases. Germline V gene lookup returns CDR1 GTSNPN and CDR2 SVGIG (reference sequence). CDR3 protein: CAWSDLAGGSEQYF. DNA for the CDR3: TGTGCCTGGAGTGACCTAGCGGGAGGGAGCGAGCAGTACTTC.

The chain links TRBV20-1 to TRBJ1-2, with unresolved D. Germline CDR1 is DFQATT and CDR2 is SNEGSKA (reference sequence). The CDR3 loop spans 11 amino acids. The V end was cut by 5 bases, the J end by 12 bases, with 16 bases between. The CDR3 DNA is TGCAGTGCTGCCACCGGGGAGCAACACACCTTC. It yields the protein CSAATGEQHTF.

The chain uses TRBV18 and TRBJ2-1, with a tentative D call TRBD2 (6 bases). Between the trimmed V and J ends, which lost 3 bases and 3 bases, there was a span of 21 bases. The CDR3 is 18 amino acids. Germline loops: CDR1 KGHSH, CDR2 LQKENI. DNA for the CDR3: TGTGCCAGCTCACCCTTAGCGGCCGCGATAAAGGTCTACAATGAGCAGTTCTTC. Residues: CASSPLAAAIKVYNEQFF.

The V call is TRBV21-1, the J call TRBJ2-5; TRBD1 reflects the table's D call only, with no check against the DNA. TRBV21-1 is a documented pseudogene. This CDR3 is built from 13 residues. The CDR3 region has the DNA TGTGCCATCCACGGGACACCTCCGGAGACCCAGTACTTC. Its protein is CAIHGTPPETQYF.

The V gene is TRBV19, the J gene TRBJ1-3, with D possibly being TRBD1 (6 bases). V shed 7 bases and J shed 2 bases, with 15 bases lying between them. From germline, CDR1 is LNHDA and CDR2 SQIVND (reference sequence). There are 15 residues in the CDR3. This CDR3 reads CASTQQGSAGNTIYF. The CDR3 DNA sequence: TGTGCCAGTACTCAACAGGGCTCAGCTGGAAACACCATATATTTT.

The CDR3 coding sequence is TGTGCCAGCAGCCCCGACAGGGGCCAAGAGACCCAGTACTTC. It specifies CASSPDRGQETQYF. This chain links TRBV5-4 with TRBJ2-5, with TRBD1 matching over 8 bases. CDR3 size: 14 residues. Germline loops: CDR1 SGHNT, CDR2 YYREEE (reference sequence). V gave up 4 bases and J gave up 1 base; unmatched junction bases: 3.

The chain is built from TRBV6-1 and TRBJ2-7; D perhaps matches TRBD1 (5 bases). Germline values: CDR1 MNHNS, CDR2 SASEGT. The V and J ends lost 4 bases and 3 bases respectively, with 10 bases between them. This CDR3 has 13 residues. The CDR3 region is CASSVGRGYEQYF. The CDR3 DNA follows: TGTGCCAGCAGTGTGGGTAGGGGCTACGAGCAGTACTTC.

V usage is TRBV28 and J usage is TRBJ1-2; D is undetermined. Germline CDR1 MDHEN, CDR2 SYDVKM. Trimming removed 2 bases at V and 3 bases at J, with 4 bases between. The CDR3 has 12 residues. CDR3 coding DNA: TGTGCCAGCAGTTTACAGGACTATGGCTACACCTTC. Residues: CASSLQDYGYTF.

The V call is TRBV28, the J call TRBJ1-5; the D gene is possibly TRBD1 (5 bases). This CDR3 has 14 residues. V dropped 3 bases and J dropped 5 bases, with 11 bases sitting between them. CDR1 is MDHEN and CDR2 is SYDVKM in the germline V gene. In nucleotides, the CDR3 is TGTGCCAGCAGTTTGGGGGGGGTCTATCAGCCCCAGCATTTT. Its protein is CASSLGGVYQPQHF.

The CDR3 spells CASSLAPPGQGYEQYF. DNA of the CDR3: TGCGCCAGCAGCTTGGCCCCCCCGGGACAGGGTTACGAGCAGTACTTC. The chain links TRBV5-1 to TRBJ2-7, with 9 nucleotides matching TRBD1. The V and J ends lost 0 bases and 4 bases, in that order; junction bases with no gene match: 8. The CDR3 consists of 16 residues. CDR1 and CDR2 (germline): SGHRS, YFSETQ.

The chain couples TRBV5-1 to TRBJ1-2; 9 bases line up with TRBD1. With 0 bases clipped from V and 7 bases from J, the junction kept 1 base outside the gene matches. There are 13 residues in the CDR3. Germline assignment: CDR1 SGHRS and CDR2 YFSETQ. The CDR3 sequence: CASSLDRGPGYTF. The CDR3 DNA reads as TGCGCCAGCAGCTTGGACAGGGGGCCTGGCTACACCTTC.

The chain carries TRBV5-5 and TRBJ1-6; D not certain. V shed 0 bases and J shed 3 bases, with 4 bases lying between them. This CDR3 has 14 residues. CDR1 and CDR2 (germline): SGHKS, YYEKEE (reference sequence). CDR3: CASSLDGYNSPLHF. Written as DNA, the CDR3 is TGTGCCAGCAGCTTGGACGGCTATAATTCACCCCTCCACTTT.